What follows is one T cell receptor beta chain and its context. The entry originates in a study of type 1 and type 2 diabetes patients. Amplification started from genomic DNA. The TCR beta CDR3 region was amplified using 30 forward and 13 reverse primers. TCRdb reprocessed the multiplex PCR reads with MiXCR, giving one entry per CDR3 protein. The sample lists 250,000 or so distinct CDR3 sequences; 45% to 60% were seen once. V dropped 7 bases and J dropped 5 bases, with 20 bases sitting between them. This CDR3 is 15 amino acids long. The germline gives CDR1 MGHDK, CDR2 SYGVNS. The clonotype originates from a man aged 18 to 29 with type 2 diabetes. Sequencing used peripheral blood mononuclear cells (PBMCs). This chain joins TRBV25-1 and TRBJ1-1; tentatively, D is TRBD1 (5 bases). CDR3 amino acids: CASKLGGRASTEAFF. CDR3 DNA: TGTGCCAGCAAACTTGGTGGCAGGGCGAGTACTGAAGCTTTCTTT.